These T cell receptor beta chains were read from a single sample in a study of control samples from healthy donors and cancer patients. Sequencing used immunoSEQ multiplex PCR; TCRdb keeps in-frame clones, though not all of them. The sample lists under 95,000 clones, approximately 91% occurring once. Sequencing used blood. The source of these receptors is a young woman in good health. CDR3s include the opening cysteine and the closing phenylalanine or tryptophan. A D gene is named only where the DNA matches it firmly. The size field is filled for only some rows; it gives once, few, many or a size class.

D: NA
V: TRBV6-6
J: TRBJ2-6
size: few
CDR3: CASSAQRSGANVLTF
DNA: TGTGCCAGCAGTGCCCAGAGGTCTGGGGCCAACGTCCTGACTTTC

D: TRBD2
V: TRBV5-1
J: TRBJ2-1
size: NA
CDR3: CASSNLAGASSEQFF
DNA: TGCGCCAGCAGCAATCTAGCGGGAGCTTCTTCGGAGCAGTTCTTC

D: TRBD1
V: TRBV28
J: TRBJ1-5
size: NA
CDR3: CASSSLTGGSQPQHF
DNA: TGTGCCAGCAGTTCACTGACAGGGGGAAGTCAGCCCCAGCATTTT

D: NA
V: TRBV2
J: TRBJ1-1
size: NA
CDR3: CASSDGGLRNTEAFF
DNA: TGTGCCAGCAGTGATGGGGGGCTTAGGAACACTGAAGCTTTCTTT

D: NA
V: TRBV7-8
J: TRBJ1-4
size: NA
CDR3: CASSVSFNEKLFF
DNA: TGTGCCAGCAGTGTCAGCTTTAATGAAAAACTGTTTTTT

D: NA
V: TRBV7-8
J: TRBJ1-5
size: NA
CDR3: CASSYGGFQPQHF
DNA: TGTGCCAGCAGCTATGGGGGTTTTCAGCCCCAGCATTTT

D: NA
V: TRBV5-5
J: TRBJ2-7
size: NA
CDR3: CASSFNPQVVYEQYF
DNA: TGTGCCAGCAGCTTTAATCCCCAGGTCGTGTACGAGCAGTACTTC

D: NA
V: TRBV3-1/TRBV3-2
J: TRBJ2-1
size: NA
CDR3: CASSQRDNEQFF
DNA: TGTGCCAGCAGCCAGAGGGACAATGAGCAGTTCTTC

D: NA
V: TRBV7-9
J: TRBJ2-1
size: NA
CDR3: CASSFPLGFNNEQFF
DNA: TGTGCCAGCAGCTTTCCCCTCGGTTTTAACAATGAGCAGTTCTTC

D: NA
V: TRBV6-1
J: TRBJ2-3
size: NA
CDR3: CASSDWAGPSTDTQYF
DNA: TGTGCCAGCAGTGATTGGGCGGGACCTAGCACAGATACGCAGTATTTT

D: NA
V: TRBV5-1
J: TRBJ1-3
size: NA
CDR3: CASSSNLSGNTIYF
DNA: TGCGCCAGCAGCAGCAATCTCTCTGGAAACACCATATATTTT

D: NA
V: TRBV2
J: TRBJ1-2
size: NA
CDR3: CASSVSGNYGYTF
DNA: TGTGCCAGCAGTGTGTCAGGGAACTATGGCTACACCTTC

D: NA
V: TRBV6-5
J: TRBJ2-1
size: NA
CDR3: CASSYRGNEQFF
DNA: TGTGCCAGCAGTTACCGAGGCAATGAGCAGTTCTTC

D: NA
V: TRBV29-1
J: TRBJ1-2
size: NA
CDR3: CSAHGPGDYGYTF
DNA: TGCAGCGCCCATGGGCCAGGGGACTATGGCTACACCTTC

D: NA
V: TRBV27
J: TRBJ1-4
size: NA
CDR3: CASSLQLAGSEKLFF
DNA: TGTGCCAGCAGTTTACAACTCGCTGGGAGTGAAAAACTGTTTTTT

D: TRBD1
V: TRBV7-9
J: TRBJ2-5
size: NA
CDR3: CASSLRQGGETQYF
DNA: TGTGCCAGCAGCTTAAGACAGGGCGGCGAGACCCAGTACTTC

D: NA
V: TRBV10-2
J: TRBJ1-5
size: NA
CDR3: CASSESSRNQPQHF
DNA: TGCGCCAGCAGTGAGTCGTCCCGGAATCAGCCCCAGCATTTT

D: TRBD1
V: TRBV3-1/TRBV3-2
J: TRBJ1-1
size: NA
CDR3: CASSQSGQGAEAFF
DNA: TGTGCCAGCAGCCAATCCGGACAGGGGGCTGAAGCTTTCTTT

D: TRBD2
V: TRBV5-6
J: TRBJ2-7
size: NA
CDR3: CASSGLGGEYEQYF
DNA: TGTGCCAGCAGCGGTCTTGGGGGGGAATACGAGCAGTACTTC

D: NA
V: TRBV5-4
J: TRBJ2-7
size: once
CDR3: CASSISSYEQYF
DNA: TGTGCCAGCAGCATTAGCTCCTACGAGCAGTACTTC

D: NA
V: TRBV5-8
J: TRBJ2-5
size: NA
CDR3: CASSLEGGMRETQYF
DNA: TGTGCCAGCAGCTTGGAAGGAGGGATGAGAGAGACCCAGTACTTC

D: TRBD2
V: TRBV30
J: TRBJ2-7
size: NA
CDR3: CAWSVGRGVNEQYF
DNA: TGTGCCTGGAGTGTAGGGCGGGGGGTTAACGAGCAGTACTTC

D: NA
V: TRBV13
J: TRBJ2-5
size: NA
CDR3: CASSLAQVQETQYF
DNA: TGTGCCAGCAGCTTAGCTCAGGTCCAAGAGACCCAGTACTTC

D: NA
V: TRBV2
J: TRBJ1-5
size: NA
CDR3: CASSGGTRNQPQHF
DNA: TGTGCCAGCAGTGGGGGGACCCGCAATCAGCCCCAGCATTTT

D: NA
V: TRBV6-5
J: TRBJ2-7
size: NA
CDR3: CASSYSLGREQYF
DNA: TGTGCCAGCAGTTACTCGCTGGGCCGCGAGCAGTACTTC

D: NA
V: TRBV10-1
J: TRBJ2-3
size: NA
CDR3: CASSKTDTQYF
DNA: TGCGCCAGCAGTAAGACAGATACGCAGTATTTT

D: NA
V: TRBV28
J: TRBJ1-2
size: NA
CDR3: CASSLPASGYTF
DNA: TGTGCCAGCAGTTTACCCGCCTCGGGCTACACCTTC

D: TRBD2
V: TRBV10-2
J: TRBJ2-1
size: NA
CDR3: CASRYSSGSGNEQFF
DNA: TGCGCCAGCAGGTACTCTAGCGGGAGCGGTAATGAGCAGTTCTTC

D: NA
V: TRBV2
J: TRBJ2-2
size: NA
CDR3: CASKPFGASTGELFF
DNA: TGTGCCAGCAAACCTTTCGGGGCAAGCACCGGGGAGCTGTTTTTT

D: NA
V: TRBV30
J: TRBJ2-7
size: NA
CDR3: CACIQGSKYEQYF
DNA: TGTGCCTGTATACAGGGATCGAAATACGAGCAGTACTTC

D: NA
V: TRBV9
J: TRBJ2-3
size: NA
CDR3: CASSPDRRGASTDTQYF
DNA: TGTGCCAGCAGCCCCGACCGACGGGGGGCTAGCACAGATACGCAGTATTTT